The 12 T cell receptor beta chains below come from one sample, sequenced in a study of T cell clusters in autoimmune cytopenias. TRB was amplified by touch-down multiplex PCR, primer pools A and B combined. TCRdb reprocessed the multiplex PCR reads and stores each CDR3 protein as one record, lacking DNA. The sample holds thousands of distinct CDR3 sequences. Tens of thousands of genome equivalents of blood DNA were amplified for TRB. The sample comprised peripheral blood. The source is a human donor with an autoimmune cytopenia or autoimmune hepatitis (not recorded which).

The chain joins TRBV5-1 to TRBJ1-1. Germline V gene data show CDR1 as SGHRS and CDR2 as YFSETQ. The CDR3 length is 17 residues. The CDR3 sequence is CASSWTDVKAPNTEAFF.

According to its frequency, this clonotype is medium-sized. The chain couples TRBV6-5 to TRBJ1-1. The CDR3 has 14 amino acids. Germline CDR1 is MNHEY and CDR2 is SVGAGI. The CDR3 protein is CASSYSILNTEAFF.

This chain uses TRBV11-3 with TRBJ2-1; the D call from TCRdb, TRBD1, cannot be confirmed without DNA. Germline-derived CDR1 and CDR2 are SGHNT and YENEEA. The CDR3 runs 13 residues. The CDR3 loop reads CASSRGTPGEQFF.

The CDR3 spells CASSLMGDGGYTF. The chain uses TRBV7-2 and TRBJ1-2; the D call of TRBD1 rests on TCRdb alone, since no DNA is present to check it. The germline gives CDR1 SGHTA, CDR2 FQGNSA. The length of the CDR3 is 13 residues.

This chain joins TRBV6-4 and TRBJ1-4. CDR3 length: 15 residues. CDR1 and CDR2 from the germline V gene are MRHNA and SNTAGT. This CDR3 is CASSEKDGDNEKLFF.

This clonotype is classed as medium-sized by frequency. The chain is built from TRBV4-3 and TRBJ1-1. Per the germline V gene, CDR1 is LGHNA and CDR2 is YSLEER. There are 15 residues in the CDR3. The CDR3 protein is CASSQDLDRRTEAFF.

The rearrangement links TRBV5-1 to TRBJ1-2; the D call from TCRdb, TRBD1, cannot be confirmed without DNA. The germline V gene encodes CDR1 SGHRS and CDR2 YFSETQ. This CDR3 spans 14 amino acids. The CDR3 here is CASSLEGQGRGYTF.

V usage is TRBV28 and J usage is TRBJ2-3; TCRdb gives TRBD2 as the D gene, but with no DNA this cannot be confirmed. The CDR3 covers 16 residues. Germline CDR1 is MDHEN and CDR2 is SYDVKM. Here the CDR3 reads CASSFRLAGSTDTQYF.

This clonotype is deemed medium-sized by its frequency. The chain couples TRBV19 to TRBJ2-3; TCRdb's D gene call, TRBD1, goes unchecked for lack of DNA. CDR1 LNHDA and CDR2 SQIVND come from the germline V gene (reference sequence). This CDR3 contains 15 residues. The CDR3 reads CASSTWTGGTDTQYF.

This clonotype counts as large by frequency. This rearrangement joins TRBV5-1 to TRBJ2-1; there is no DNA to check the TCRdb D call of TRBD2. Germline lookup yields CDR1 SGHRS and CDR2 YFSETQ. There are 15 residues in the CDR3. CDR3 loop: CASSPEGFSYNEQFF. The complete variable domain, with remaining parts taken from reference TRBV5-1 and TRBJ2-1, reads KAGVTQTPRYLIKTRGQQVTLSCSPISGHRSVSWYQQTPGQGLQFLFEYFSETQRNKGNFPGRFSGRQFSNSRSEMNVSTLELGDSALYLCASSPEGFSYNEQFFGPGTRLTVL.

Considering frequency, this clonotype is large. The rearrangement uses TRBV29-1 and TRBJ1-3. Germline loops: CDR1 SQVTM, CDR2 ANQGSEA. The CDR3 has 15 residues. The chain's CDR3 is CSVEDLRGTGNTIYF.

Frequency places this clonotype as medium-sized. The chain couples TRBV6-6 to TRBJ2-3; the TCRdb D gene call, TRBD2, has no DNA to confirm it. This CDR3 is built from 17 residues. From germline, CDR1 is MNHNY and CDR2 SVGAGI (reference sequence). CDR3 amino acids: CASSYAGLAVSTDTQYF.